Sequencing of this T cell receptor beta chain was carried out in a study of OX40 agonist ivuxolimab in advanced cancers. Study-wide context: Ivuxolimab was a fully human IgG2 agonistic monoclonal antibody targeting the costimulatory receptor OX40 (CD134). Intravenous ivuxolimab was administered to patients every 2 weeks at six dose levels: 0.01, 0.1, 0.3, 1.5, 3 and 10 mg/kg. Among the approximately 50 dose-escalation patients, approximately 20 had hepatocellular carcinoma, around 15 melanoma, 9 renal cell carcinoma and 9 head and neck cancer. In the dose-escalation cohort, roughly 82% of patients were male, and the mean age was around 65 years with a range of 23 to 79. Prior anti-PD-1, anti-PD-L1 or anti-CTLA-4 therapy was permitted, and checkpoint inhibitors had been received by about 36% of dose-escalation patients. Three dose-escalation patients achieved partial responses, one with hepatocellular carcinoma and two with cutaneous melanoma. Peripheral TCRbeta sequencing was intended to test whether TCR sequence diversity was altered and clonal T-cell expansion was caused by ivuxolimab. The paper describes the monotherapy dose-escalation part (N ≈ 51 patients) of the phase I trial of ivuxolimab. Broad study findings and their caveats: Low levels of normalized T-cell clonal expansion were also seen in some patients who did not respond. In the 0.1-3.0 mg/kg groups, partial responders had among the lowest normalized peripheral clonal expansion, particularly in CD8+ T cells. At doses from 0.1 to 3.0 mg/kg, clonal expansion was seen in both CD4+ and CD8+ blood T cells between baseline and week 6. After ivuxolimab, expanded clones were on average more numerous among CD8+ T cells than among CD4+ T cells. Which antigens the clonally expanded peripheral T cells were specific for was not determined.

Patients with autoimmune disease history or receiving systemic immunosuppression were excluded from the trial. In every dose cohort, peripheral blood was drawn for TCR sequencing at baseline, cycle 4 day 1, and cycle 7 day 1. The samples were taken from a phase I, first-in-human, multicenter, open-label dose-escalation trial of ivuxolimab. Adults with locally advanced or metastatic melanoma, renal cell carcinoma, hepatocellular carcinoma or head and neck squamous cell carcinoma were enrolled in the trial. Before TCR sequencing, CD4+ T cells and CD8+ T cells from peripheral blood were sorted into separate populations. This clone was detected once. This receptor's antigen is unknown. No quality values exist for individual bases; no much larger clone is one base distant. Trimming takes 0 bases off V and 9 bases off J; junction bases not matched to a gene: 5. Its CDR3 holds 15 amino acids, cysteine through phenylalanine. This entry keeps only the CDR3 DNA: 45 bases, framed from base 1. CDR1 and CDR2 (MNHEY, SVGAGI) derive from the germline V gene.

To sequence the TCRbeta CDR3 region, genomic DNA was isolated from the sorted cells. The immunoSEQ Assay was used for sequencing of TCRbeta CDR3 regions. TCRdb carries this immuneACCESS record with in-frame sequences only. Its versions omit some clonotypes, under half of them owing to an unresolved V gene in the studies checked, with the rest unexplained. The sample profile shows tens of thousands of clones; 87% of them were found once. Together, the top ten hold around 15% of the sample. The sequenced sample was CD4+ or CD8+ T cells sorted from blood, obtained in a trial of the OX40 agonist ivuxolimab. The chain links TRBV6-5 with TRBJ2-1, and 10 junctional nucleotides match TRBD2. The sequence derives from an adult with an advanced solid tumor such as melanoma, head and neck, liver or kidney cancer. The CDR3 region has the sequence CASSYSEREGPEQFF. The DNA sequence is TGTGCCAGCAGTTACTCGGAGCGGGAGGGCCCTGAGCAGTTCTTC.